These 22 T cell receptor beta chains came from one sample sequenced in a study of T cells after yellow fever vaccination. Using its own MiXCR run on the 5' RACE reads, TCRdb lists one record per CDR3 protein. Among 200,000 to 300,000 distinct CDR3 sequences listed, around 6.7% were seen once. The starting material was CD4+ T cells sorted from PBMCs, obtained on the day of the yellow fever booster vaccination. These receptors all come from a man aged 30 to 39 who received the YFV17D yellow fever vaccine.

This chain connects TRBV5-1 to TRBJ2-7, with 7 bases lining up with TRBD1. Germline V gene data show CDR1 as SGHRS and CDR2 as YFSETQ. V shed 4 bases and J 2 bases; nucleotides not matched to a gene: 6. The CDR3 has 14 amino acids. The CDR3 DNA follows: TGCGCCAGCAGCCGGACAGGCCCCACCTACGAGCAGTACTTC. Amino acid sequence: CASSRTGPTYEQYF.

CDR3: CASRNLRTEAYEQYF. CDR3 DNA: TGTGCCAGCAGAAACTTAAGGACAGAGGCCTACGAGCAGTACTTC. The chain combines TRBV11-3 with TRBJ2-7; the D gene is possibly TRBD1 (6 bases). V gave up 6 bases and J gave up 2 bases, with 17 bases separating them. Germline assignment: CDR1 SGHNT and CDR2 YENEEA. This CDR3 is built from 15 residues.

This chain links TRBV20-1 with TRBJ2-1; TRBD1 agrees at 9 bases. This CDR3 comprises 14 residues. V lost 4 bases, J lost 2 bases, and 3 bases stayed unmatched. Germline values: CDR1 DFQATT, CDR2 SNEGSKA (reference sequence). The CDR3 DNA sequence: TGCAGTGCTATAGGGACAGGGACCTACAATGAGCAGTTCTTC. As protein: CSAIGTGTYNEQFF.

This clonotype was observed at least ten times. The chain combines TRBV20-1 with TRBJ2-3, with D perhaps TRBD1 (5 bases). This CDR3 is built from 13 residues. In germline, CDR1 is DFQATT, CDR2 SNEGSKA (reference sequence). The CDR3 protein is CSRARTYTDTQYF. CDR3 in DNA: TGCAGCAGGGCGCGGACCTACACAGATACGCAGTATTTT.

This rearrangement joins TRBV19 to TRBJ2-7, with D unresolved. This CDR3 has 15 residues. V lost 3 bases, J lost 2 bases, and 14 bases lay in between. Per germline, CDR1 LNHDA and CDR2 SQIVND (reference sequence). This chain's CDR3 is CASSMKHAETYEQYF. The DNA for the CDR3 is TGTGCCAGTAGTATGAAGCATGCGGAAACCTACGAGCAGTACTTC.

At least ten counts were recorded for this clonotype. The gene calls are TRBV11-1 and TRBJ2-1; 7 nucleotides line up with TRBD2. Germline CDR1 reads SGHAT; CDR2 reads FQDESV (reference sequence). The length of the CDR3 is 18 residues. V was clipped by 5 bases and J by 9 bases; unmatched bases: 22. The CDR3 here is CASSPPFRLAVRRSEQFF. The CDR3 DNA reads TGTGCCAGCAGCCCCCCTTTTAGGCTAGCGGTCCGTAGAAGTGAGCAGTTCTTC.

V is TRBV10-3 and J is TRBJ1-4; D is possibly TRBD1 (5 bases). CDR1 is ENHRY and CDR2 is SYGVKD in the germline V gene. The V end lost 3 bases, the J end lost 0 bases, and 5 bases lay between the germline ends. The CDR3 is 14 amino acids. CDR3 sequence: CAISEGATNEKLFF. DNA for the CDR3: TGTGCCATCAGTGAAGGGGCAACTAATGAAAAACTGTTTTTT.

This clonotype was observed many times. This sequence joins TRBV5-1 and TRBJ2-1; 16 nucleotides agree with TRBD2. The V gene end was trimmed by 4 bases and the J gene end by 1 base; junction bases not matched to a gene: 5. Germline V gene data show CDR1 as SGHRS and CDR2 as YFSETQ. This CDR3 is 18 amino acids long. The CDR3 DNA is TGCGCCAGCAGCCAGGGACTAGCGGGAGGGTGGTCCTACAATGAGCAGTTCTTC. It translates to CASSQGLAGGWSYNEQFF.

This clonotype has a count of ten or more. The chain employs TRBV14 and TRBJ2-7; D uncertain. CDR1 is SGHDN, CDR2 FVKESK, per germline. V lost 5 bases and J 6 bases, leaving 8 bases between the germline ends. This CDR3 spans 11 amino acids. This CDR3 is CASSFSTEQYF. The CDR3 DNA is TGTGCCAGCAGCTTTTCTACCGAGCAGTACTTC.

For this clonotype: An end of the junction does not agree with germline; a read error may underlie this. The chain combines TRBV5-1 with TRBJ2-1; 8 positions agree with TRBD1. Germline CDR1 and CDR2: SGHRS and YFSETQ. The CDR3 length is 16 residues. DNA for the CDR3: TGCGCCAGCAGCCCGCGGACAGGGTTGGACTACTATGAGCAGTTCTTC. This codes for CASSPRTGLDYYEQFF. The variable domain in full, completed from reference TRBV5-1 and TRBJ2-1, reads KAGVTQTPRYLIKTRGQQVTLSCSPISGHRSVSWYQQTPGQGLQFLFEYFSETQRNKGNFPGRFSGRQFSNSRSEMNVSTLELGDSALYLCASSPRTGLDYYEQFFGPGTRLTVL.

Many counts were recorded for this clonotype. The V gene is TRBV3-1, the J gene TRBJ1-2; D ambiguous. With 4 bases removed from V and 3 bases from J, the gap between germline ends came to 9 bases. This CDR3 contains 13 residues. Germline lookup yields CDR1 LGHDT and CDR2 YNNKEL (reference sequence). Here the CDR3 DNA reads TGTGCCAGCAGCCGGCAAGGCCACTATGGCTACACCTTC. Residues: CASSRQGHYGYTF.

The chain joins TRBV5-1 to TRBJ2-1, with D perhaps matching TRBD1 or TRBD2 (5 bases each). CDR1 SGHRS and CDR2 YFSETQ come from the germline V gene. The CDR3 has 13 amino acids. V dropped 1 base and J dropped 5 bases, with 7 bases sitting between them. The CDR3 loop reads CASSLMGHNEQFF. The CDR3 bases are TGCGCCAGCAGCTTGATGGGACACAATGAGCAGTTCTTC.

The chain links TRBV15 to TRBJ2-2; no clear D. V lost 3 bases to trimming and J lost 2 bases, with 10 bases between them. Looked up from germline, CDR1 is LNHNV and CDR2 is YYDKDF (reference sequence). This CDR3 has 15 amino acids. The CDR3 protein is CATSSSVQNTGELFF. CDR3 nucleotides: TGTGCCACCAGCAGCTCAGTCCAAAACACCGGGGAGCTGTTTTTT.

Only a few counts were recorded for this clonotype. The genes are TRBV18 and TRBJ1-4; D gene ambiguous. The germline V gene has CDR1 KGHSH and CDR2 LQKENI. With 4 bases removed from V and 7 bases from J, the gap between germline ends came to 16 bases. The CDR3 spans 15 residues. This chain's CDR3 is CASSQNTALREKLFF. The CDR3 DNA reads as TGTGCCAGCTCACAAAACACCGCCTTACGTGAAAAACTGTTTTTT. Full variable domain (missing parts from reference TRBV18 and TRBJ1-4): NAGVMQNPRHLVRRRGQEARLRCSPMKGHSHVYWYRQLPEEGLKFMVYLQKENIIDESGMPKERFSAEFPKEGPSILRIQQVVRGDSAAYFCASSQNTALREKLFFGSGTQLSVL.

The sample holds many counts of this clonotype. This chain joins TRBV12-3 or TRBV12-4 and TRBJ1-6; 8 bases match TRBD1. The J segment lost 5 bases and the V segment lost 10 bases, leaving 10 bases of the junction unmatched. This CDR3 is 15 amino acids long. The CDR3, as DNA: TGTGCCACCAAAATCCGACAGGGGAATAATTCACCCCTCCACTTT. Residues: CATKIRQGNNSPLHF.

This clonotype was seen more than once but under ten times. A much larger clone differs by one base, so this may be a read error. The chain joins TRBV11-2 to TRBJ2-7; D remains unclear. Germline V gene lookup returns CDR1 SGHAT and CDR2 FQNNGV. V lost 5 bases and J 3 bases, leaving 5 bases between the germline ends. This CDR3 region has 11 residues. The CDR3 sequence is CASSPRYEQYF. CDR3 DNA sequence: TGTGCCAGCAGCCCGCGCTACGAGCAGTACTTC.

This clonotype appeared a few times. No DNA is shown, since the ends of the CDR3 on it are uncertain; the CDR3 is the one TCRdb lists. The J gene is TRBJ2-5, the V gene TRBV5-6; the D call in the table, TRBD1, was not verified against the DNA. The CDR3 has 16 residues if both end residues are counted. Germline CDR1 and CDR2: SGHDT and YYEEEE. The CDR3 protein is CASSPGTFQMSETQYF.

The J gene is TRBJ1-5, the V gene TRBV20-1; 7 nucleotides align to TRBD1. The CDR3 is 16 amino acids. Germline V lookup: CDR1 DFQATT, CDR2 SNEGSKA (reference sequence). V shed 3 bases, J shed 0 bases, and the junction held 8 bases outside the gene matches. The DNA of the CDR3 is TGCAGTGCTAGCGGGACAGTCTCGTATAGCAATCAGCCCCAGCATTTT. The encoded protein is CSASGTVSYSNQPQHF.

The chain carries TRBV6-5 and TRBJ2-7, with unresolved D. The length of the CDR3 is 15 residues. V gave up 3 bases and J gave up 6 bases, with 18 bases separating them. Germline loops: CDR1 MNHEY, CDR2 SVGAGI. The CDR3 is CASSYVSPQTSEQYF. The CDR3 DNA reads as TGTGCCAGCAGTTATGTGTCTCCTCAGACATCCGAGCAGTACTTC.

This clonotype was seen a handful of times. The chain has TRBV5-1 and TRBJ2-1; 12 bases are shared with TRBD2. The CDR3 covers 14 residues. Looked up from germline, CDR1 is SGHRS and CDR2 is YFSETQ. J was trimmed by 8 bases and V by 3 bases; bases with no gene match: 3. The DNA of the CDR3 is TGCGCCAGCAGCTCCTCTAGCGGGAGGGATGAGCAGTTCTTC. This encodes CASSSSSGRDEQFF.

In DNA form, the CDR3 reads TGTGCCAGCATCGAAGCGGGAGGCGTGACCGGGGAGCTGTTTTTT. As protein: CASIEAGGVTGELFF. The V gene is TRBV7-2, the J gene TRBJ2-2; 9 nucleotides agree with TRBD2. CDR1 and CDR2 (germline): SGHTA, FQGNSA. CDR3 size: 15 residues. J lost 5 bases, V lost 7 bases, and 8 bases had no gene match.

This clonotype was detected only a few times. This rearrangement joins TRBV20-1 to TRBJ2-2; D uncertain. CDR3 length: 12 residues. The ends were cut back, 4 bases at V and 7 bases at J, with 10 bases in the middle. CDR1 is DFQATT, CDR2 SNEGSKA, per germline (reference sequence). The CDR3, as DNA: TGCAGTGCTATTCCGAAGTTCGGGGAGCTGTTTTTT. It is translated as CSAIPKFGELFF.